Here is one T cell receptor beta chain with its context. Its antigen is unidentified. This sample was included in a study of cytomegalovirus exposure and HLA in healthy donors. Study outcomes and limitations: A later analysis reported that several of the most significant clusters appeared to be linked to common viral pathogens, among them Epstein-Barr virus.

60 Vbeta and 13 Jbeta primers were used in PCR. This table comes from immunoSEQ multiplex PCR, and its TCRdb copy is limited to in-frame clones, with some not included. The sample records about 190,000 clones, around 67% being singletons. V was trimmed by 0 bases and J by 8 bases, leaving 8 bases between them. From germline, CDR1 is MNHEY and CDR2 SMNVEV (reference sequence). CDR3 length equals 13 residues. The sequence came from a woman in her 30s in good health and CMV-seropositive. The rearrangement links TRBV27 to TRBJ2-4; D is undetermined. The sequencing input was PBMCs. The CDR3 bases are TGTGCCAGCAGTTTATCGGTAGGAGACATTCAGTACTTC. Encoded protein: CASSLSVGDIQYF.